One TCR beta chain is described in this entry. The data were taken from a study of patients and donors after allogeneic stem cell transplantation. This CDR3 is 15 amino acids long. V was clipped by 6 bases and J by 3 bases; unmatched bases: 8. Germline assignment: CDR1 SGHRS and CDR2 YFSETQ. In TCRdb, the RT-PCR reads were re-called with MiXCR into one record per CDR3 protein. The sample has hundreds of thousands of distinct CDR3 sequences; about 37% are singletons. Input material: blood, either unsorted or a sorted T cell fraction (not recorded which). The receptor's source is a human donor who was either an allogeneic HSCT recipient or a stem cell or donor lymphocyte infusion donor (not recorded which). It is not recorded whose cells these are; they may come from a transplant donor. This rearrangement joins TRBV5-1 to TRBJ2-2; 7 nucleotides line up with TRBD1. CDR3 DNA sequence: TGCGCCAGCACACCGATGACAGGGTACACCGGGGAGCTGTTTTTT. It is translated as CASTPMTGYTGELFF.